This T cell receptor beta chain was retrieved from a study of T cells in Graves' hyperthyroidism and ophthalmopathy. Study results and limitations: Ophthalmopathy got predicted by the model a median 6.5 months before its onset. Ophthalmopathy and stable hyperthyroidism were told apart by a 13 V-J model.

A remark on this clonotype: Its antigen is as yet unknown.

The ends were cut back, 3 bases at V and 5 bases at J, with 16 bases in the middle. CDR1 is LNHNV, CDR2 YYDKDF, per germline (reference sequence). CDR3 length equals 16 residues. Researchers amplified the TCR beta CDR3 regions from RNA transcripts. The primer set for the first-round RT-PCR of the TCR CDR3 was HTBI. Each CDR3 protein is one row after TCRdb ran MiXCR on the multiplex PCR reads. The sample includes 600,000 to 700,000 distinct CDR3 sequences, over 40% of them seen just once. This sequence was found in an adult man with Graves' disease, either hyperthyroidism or ophthalmopathy (not recorded which). The chain is built from TRBV15 and TRBJ1-4; D uncertain. The source material was peripheral blood or thyroid tissue (not recorded which). The DNA for the CDR3 is TGTGCCACCAGCAGCTTAGCACAGCCACCCAATGAAAAACTGTTTTTT. Protein product: CATSSLAQPPNEKLFF.